A single sample gave rise to the 6 T cell receptor beta chains below, sequenced in a study of blood T cell repertoires in COVID-19 (dated by TCRdb to 2020 to 2021). The library was generated by the immunoSEQ multiplex PCR assay. TCRdb holds this immuneACCESS table with in-frame rearrangements only. Some clones are missing; in checked studies, unresolved V genes explain under half, and the rest has no known cause. The sample profile shows approximately 260,000 clones; about 89% of them were found once. The ten largest clones take up less than 2.5% of the sample. The specimen sequenced was peripheral blood. Receptors were obtained from a man aged 45-65 years with acute or convalescent COVID-19.

The J gene is TRBJ2-1, the V gene TRBV7-9; TRBD2 matches 10 bases. The germline gives CDR1 SEHNR, CDR2 FQNEAQ (reference sequence). J gave up 2 bases and V 5 bases, and 3 bases lay outside the gene matches. There are 15 residues in the CDR3. CDR3 sequence reads: CASSQSGGAYNEQFF. The CDR3 nucleotides read TGTGCCAGCAGCCAAAGCGGGGGGGCCTACAATGAGCAGTTCTTC.

The V gene is TRBV6-6, the J gene TRBJ1-2; D is perhaps TRBD1 (5 bases). V was cut by 6 bases and J by 4 bases, with 15 bases left in between. This CDR3 is 14 amino acids long. Germline assignment: CDR1 MNHNY and CDR2 SVGAGI (reference sequence). CDR3 in amino acids: CASSPAGRGYGYTF. The CDR3 DNA is TGTGCCAGCAGCCCGGCTGGGAGGGGCTATGGCTACACCTTC.

The chain joins TRBV5-6 to TRBJ2-5, with D maybe TRBD2 (5 bases). CDR1 and CDR2 from the germline V gene are SGHDT and YYEEEE. V lost 4 bases and J lost 4, with 20 bases in between. CDR3 length: 16 amino acids. Here the CDR3 reads CASSLNGRGGTETQYF. The DNA of the CDR3 is TGTGCCAGCAGCCTGAACGGACGGGGTGGCACAGAGACCCAGTACTTC.

V and J are TRBV15 and TRBJ1-3; TRBD1 matches at 7 bases. V lost 3 bases to trimming and J lost 1 base; unmatched junction nucleotides: 6. Germline CDR1 LNHNV, CDR2 YYDKDF (reference sequence). This CDR3 has 16 residues. The CDR3 sequence: CATSSLLTGSGNTIYF. The CDR3 bases are TGTGCCACCAGCAGCTTGCTGACAGGGTCTGGAAACACCATATATTTT.

The rearrangement joins TRBV6-2 or TRBV6-3 to TRBJ1-1; D gene ambiguous. The CDR3 totals 12 residues. CDR1 and CDR2 from the germline V gene are MNHEY and SVGEGT. Trimming pared 5 bases from V and 10 bases from J, leaving 14 bases between. CDR3 nucleotides: TGTGCCAGCAGTATTACCGGGAGCGGAGCTTTCTTT. It specifies CASSITGSGAFF.

This clone was recorded only once. At one boundary the junction diverges from the germline segment, which might be a read error. The chain links TRBV10-2 to TRBJ1-2; the match to TRBD1 covers 8 bases. This CDR3 is 13 amino acids long. Germline V gives CDR1 WSHSY, CDR2 SAAADI. The CDR3 sequence is CASSPDRDYGYIF. The CDR3 DNA follows: TGCGCCAGCAGTCCGGACAGGGACTATGGCTACATCTTC.